One sample yielded the 26 T cell receptor beta chains listed below, sequenced in a study of response to subunit inactivated influenza vaccine. TCRdb fed the RT-PCR reads into MiXCR, producing one record per CDR3 protein. The table shows approximately 730,000 distinct CDR3 sequences, with about 15% occurring only once. Sequencing used PBMCs from blood, obtained about 14 days before vaccination. All receptors derive from a man aged 50 or older who received an inactivated influenza vaccine.

The CDR3 is CSVQGGNYEQYF. CDR3 sequence (DNA): TGCAGCGTACAGGGGGGGAACTACGAGCAGTACTTC. The rearrangement joins TRBV29-1 to TRBJ2-7; D might be TRBD1 (8 bases). Trimming cost V 6 bases and J 3 bases, with 12 bases left between them. Looked up from germline, CDR1 is SQVTM and CDR2 is ANQGSEA. The CDR3 runs to 12 residues.

The CDR3 loop reads CASSPEGTKQFF. The CDR3 nucleotides read TGTGCCAGCTCACCAGAAGGGACAAAGCAGTTCTTC. The rearrangement links TRBV18 to TRBJ2-1, with D maybe TRBD1 (6 bases). CDR1 is KGHSH and CDR2 is LQKENI in the germline V gene. V was cut by 2 bases and J by 11 bases, with 10 bases left in between. This CDR3 comprises 12 residues.

The CDR3 nucleotides read TGTGCCAGCAGTTCAGGACAGGGCCCGGACGAGCAGTACTTC. Translation: CASSSGQGPDEQYF. V usage is TRBV13 and J usage is TRBJ2-7, with 8 bases identical to TRBD1. CDR1 PRHDT and CDR2 FYEKMQ come from the germline V gene (reference sequence). The CDR3 spans 14 residues. The J segment lost 5 bases and the V segment lost 6 bases, leaving 9 bases of the junction unmatched.

This clonotype showed up many times. This chain links TRBV4-3 with TRBJ2-1, with TRBD2 matching 8 bases. The CDR3 is made up of 16 amino acids. Germline CDR1 LGHNA, CDR2 YSLEER. V lost 2 bases and J lost 6; bases outside the gene matches: 9. The chain's CDR3 is CASSQNGAGVSNEQFF. For the CDR3, the DNA is TGCGCCAGCAGCCAAAACGGAGCGGGAGTAAGCAATGAGCAGTTCTTC.

This clonotype has a handful of counts. The J gene is TRBJ2-7, the V gene TRBV15; D gene ambiguous. Trimming removed 0 bases at V and 1 base at J, with 7 bases between. The CDR3 consists of 14 residues. Per germline, CDR1 LNHNV and CDR2 YYDKDF (reference sequence). The CDR3 bases are TGTGCCACCAGCAGAGATACCGGTTCCTACGAGCAGTACTTC. Translated: CATSRDTGSYEQYF.

This clonotype was seen only a few times. V gene TRBV20-1 combines with J gene TRBJ2-2; D is ambiguous. Germline CDR1 DFQATT, CDR2 SNEGSKA (reference sequence). The CDR3 loop spans 14 amino acids. The V end lost 4 bases, the J end lost 5 bases, and 14 bases lay between the germline ends. The CDR3 DNA reads as TGCAGTGCTACCCCGCCTGTAAAAACCGGGGAGCTGTTTTTT. Translated, it gives CSATPPVKTGELFF.

This clonotype was observed a handful of times. The V gene is TRBV5-1, the J gene TRBJ1-1, with 10 nucleotides matching TRBD1. V gave up 3 bases and J gave up 3 bases; unmatched junction bases: 5. The CDR3 sequence is 15 residues long. Per germline, CDR1 SGHRS and CDR2 YFSETQ. The CDR3 loop reads CASSWGQGLDTEAFF. The DNA for the CDR3 is TGCGCCAGCAGCTGGGGACAGGGGTTGGACACTGAAGCTTTCTTT.

This clonotype appeared a few times. The gene calls are TRBV4-3 and TRBJ2-7; 9 positions agree with TRBD2. Germline loops: CDR1 LGHNA, CDR2 YSLEER. Trimming removed 1 base from V and 4 bases from J; junction bases left unmatched: 5. The CDR3 is made up of 15 amino acids. The CDR3 protein is CASSQATSGSYEQYF. The CDR3 nucleotides read TGCGCCAGCAGCCAAGCGACTAGCGGATCGTACGAGCAGTACTTC.

This clonotype has just a few counts. V and J are TRBV7-2 and TRBJ2-2; D not resolved. Per germline, CDR1 SGHTA and CDR2 FQGNSA. The CDR3 contains 14 residues. V lost 5 bases and J 0 bases, leaving 7 bases between the germline ends. As DNA, the CDR3 is TGTGCCAGCAGCAGAAGGACGAACACCGGGGAGCTGTTTTTT. It encodes CASSRRTNTGELFF. Variable domain in full (rest from reference TRBV7-2 and TRBJ2-2): GAGVSQSPSNKVTEKGKDVELRCDPISGHTALYWYRQSLGQGLEFLIYFQGNSAPDKSGLPSDRFSAERTGGSVSTLTIQRTQQEDSAVYLCASSRRTNTGELFFGEGSRLTVL.

This clonotype showed up many times. Here the CDR3 reads CASSLGEVQFF. CDR3 bases: TGTGCCAGCAGCTTGGGGGAGGTGCAGTTCTTC. The chain carries TRBV11-2 and TRBJ2-1; a possible D gene is TRBD2 (6 bases). Germline loops: CDR1 SGHAT, CDR2 FQNNGV. V was shortened by 3 bases and J by 12 bases, with 9 bases between the two germline ends. The CDR3 is 11 amino acids.

The rearrangement uses TRBV21-1 and TRBJ2-7. TRBV21-1 is tagged as a pseudogene. The CDR3 runs to 15 residues. The CDR3 is CASAFRDRGSYEQYF. DNA for the CDR3: TGTGCCAGCGCCTTCCGTGACAGGGGTTCCTACGAGCAGTACTTC.

This clonotype was counted ten times or more. V usage is TRBV20-1 and J usage is TRBJ1-4; a possible D gene is TRBD1 (6 bases). Germline values: CDR1 DFQATT, CDR2 SNEGSKA (reference sequence). This CDR3 contains 16 residues. V gave up 3 bases and J gave up 3 bases, with 17 bases separating them. This CDR3 reads CSASGRGLTSNEKLFF. In DNA, the CDR3 is TGCAGTGCTAGCGGCCGGGGGCTGACCTCTAATGAAAAACTGTTTTTT.

This clonotype was found a few times. The genes are TRBV6-2 or TRBV6-3 and TRBJ2-1; D gene ambiguous. Germline V gene lookup returns CDR1 MNHEY and CDR2 SVGEGT. There are 15 residues in the CDR3. V lost 4 bases, J lost 4 bases, and 14 bases lay in between. The CDR3, as DNA: TGTGCCAGCAGTTCCACCCCCAGTTCGTACAATGAGCAGTTCTTC. It yields the protein CASSSTPSSYNEQFF.

This clonotype was found many times. This chain connects TRBV28 to TRBJ2-1; a weak D match, TRBD1 (6 bases). Trimming removed 6 bases from V and 6 bases from J, with 21 bases in between. This CDR3 comprises 16 residues. The V gene's germline CDR1 is MDHEN and CDR2 SYDVKM. This CDR3 is CASRPSKTGFVNEQFF. The CDR3 DNA is TGTGCCAGCAGACCTTCGAAGACAGGTTTCGTCAATGAGCAGTTCTTC.

This clonotype was seen a handful of times. J is TRBJ1-2 and V is TRBV12-3 or TRBV12-4; D might be TRBD1 (5 bases). Deletions cut 3 bases from V and 2 bases from J, with 10 bases between. CDR3 length: 14 amino acids. DNA for the CDR3: TGTGCCAGCAGTTTCGAGGCAGGGAACTATGGCTACACCTTC. Translating gives CASSFEAGNYGYTF.

About this clonotype: Sequence at one end of the junction differs from germline and may be a read error. The chain employs TRBV5-6 and TRBJ2-4; D is ambiguous. The V gene's germline CDR1 is SGHDT and CDR2 YYEEEE. The CDR3 spans 11 residues. The CDR3 DNA reads as TGTGCCAGCAGCTTGGGCGTATTCCGCGACTTC. It yields the protein CASSLGVFRDF.

This clonotype was picked up many times. J is TRBJ2-1 and V is TRBV4-2; no clear D. This CDR3 has 15 amino acids. Per the germline V gene, CDR1 is LGHNA and CDR2 is YNFKEQ. The ends were cut back, 0 bases at V and 0 bases at J, with 6 bases in the middle. The DNA for the CDR3 is TGTGCCAGCAGCCAAGATCTGAGCTCCTACAATGAGCAGTTCTTC. It encodes CASSQDLSSYNEQFF.

The gene calls are TRBV27 and TRBJ1-2, with 7 bases matching TRBD1. The CDR3 has 13 residues. Germline trimming cut 6 bases from V and 6 bases from J; bases unmatched to any gene: 7. Germline CDR1 and CDR2: MNHEY and SMNVEV (reference sequence). Here the CDR3 DNA reads TGTGCCAGCAGCTTCAGGGGGGGACATGGCTACACCTTC. Its protein product is CASSFRGGHGYTF.

Many counts were recorded for this clonotype. The V gene is TRBV29-1, the J gene TRBJ2-3; 10 bases agree with TRBD2. The germline gives CDR1 SQVTM, CDR2 ANQGSEA. Trimming took 3 bases from V and 4 from J; bases not matched to a gene: 1. The CDR3 covers 13 residues. CDR3 region: CSVDLAGADTQYF. For the CDR3, the DNA is TGCAGCGTTGATCTAGCGGGGGCAGATACGCAGTATTTT.

In this sample, this clonotype turned up a few times. The V and J genes are TRBV7-9 and TRBJ2-7; 9 nucleotides agree with TRBD1. Trimming removed 5 bases from V and 4 bases from J; junction bases left unmatched: 9. The CDR3 runs to 15 residues. Germline CDR1 reads SEHNR; CDR2 reads FQNEAQ (reference sequence). CDR3 DNA sequence: TGTGCCAGCAGCGCAACAGGGGGCCCTTCTTACGAGCAGTACTTC. It translates to CASSATGGPSYEQYF. The full variable domain, rest sourced from reference TRBV7-9 and TRBJ2-7, is DTGVSQNPRHKITKRGQNVTFRCDPISEHNRLYWYRQTLGQGPEFLTYFQNEAQLEKSRLLSDRFSAERPKGSFSTLEIQRTEQGDSAMYLCASSATGGPSYEQYFGPGTRLTVT.

This clonotype came up many times. The chain has TRBV7-2 and TRBJ2-5; no clear D gene. V lost 6 bases to trimming and J lost 2 bases, with 13 bases between them. This CDR3 is 14 amino acids long. CDR1 and CDR2 (germline): SGHTA, FQGNSA. The CDR3 DNA reads TGTGCCAGCAGAGGTCGGGCCTTACAAGAGACCCAGTACTTC. Its protein is CASRGRALQETQYF. The whole variable domain, remainder taken from reference TRBV7-2 and TRBJ2-5, is GAGVSQSPSNKVTEKGKDVELRCDPISGHTALYWYRQSLGQGLEFLIYFQGNSAPDKSGLPSDRFSAERTGGSVSTLTIQRTQQEDSAVYLCASRGRALQETQYFGPGTRLLVL.

This chain uses TRBV20-1 with TRBJ2-7; 8 nucleotides match TRBD1. The junction had 11 bases not matched to a gene; V was cut back by 4 bases and J by 6 bases. Germline V gene data show CDR1 as DFQATT and CDR2 as SNEGSKA (reference sequence). The CDR3 runs to 14 residues. The DNA of the CDR3 is TGCAGTGCTAACCTCGCCCAGGGGGCGGGCGAGCAGTACTTC. This sequence encodes CSANLAQGAGEQYF.

This clonotype was found a few times. V is TRBV20-1 and J is TRBJ2-1; TRBD2 agrees at 10 bases. Germline lookup yields CDR1 DFQATT and CDR2 SNEGSKA (reference sequence). J lost 3 bases, V lost 8 bases, and 1 base had no gene match. The CDR3 is made up of 12 amino acids. For the CDR3, the DNA is TGCAGTCTAGCGGGGGACTACAATGAGCAGTTCTTC. Amino acids: CSLAGDYNEQFF.

V and J are TRBV12-3 or TRBV12-4 and TRBJ1-3; D gene ambiguous. CDR3 length: 15 amino acids. The V end was cut by 1 base, the J end by 4 bases, with 11 bases between. In DNA, the CDR3 is TGTGCCAGCAGTTTAGTCCAGACAAACGGAAACACCATATATTTT. It is translated as CASSLVQTNGNTIYF.

The CDR3 DNA is TGTGCCACCAGCAGAGATCGCGGGACTGAAGCTTTCTTT. Protein product: CATSRDRGTEAFF. The rearrangement links TRBV15 to TRBJ1-1; D remains ambiguous. The CDR3 contains 13 residues. The V end was cut by 0 bases, the J end by 5 bases, with 7 bases between. Germline loops: CDR1 LNHNV, CDR2 YYDKDF (reference sequence).

The rearrangement links TRBV28 to TRBJ2-3, with D perhaps TRBD1 or TRBD2 (6 bases each). The V end lost 2 bases, the J end lost 5 bases, and 17 bases lay between the germline ends. CDR1 is MDHEN, CDR2 SYDVKM, per germline. The CDR3 length is 16 residues. Here the CDR3 reads CASSLPIRGRGDTQYF. CDR3 DNA sequence: TGTGCCAGCAGTTTACCCATCCGGGGGCGGGGAGATACGCAGTATTTT.